The source of this T cell receptor (beta chain) is a study of Ad26.COV2.S vaccination and SARS-CoV-2 variants. Overall study: Dosing was one shot or two shots 56 days apart.

Treatment reported: around 19 received Ad26.COV2.S at low or high dose, single or two shots; several received placebo; per-sample allocation not given. Vaccine and placebo recipients were sampled on day 63 after the first injection. Built on an Ad26 vector, the vaccine expressed Wuhan-strain SARS-CoV-2 spike. The sample holds one count of this clone. The target antigen is unknown. Study outcomes and limitations: Reportedly, after vaccination the spike-specific CD8+ and CD4+ T cell responses displayed substantial breadth.

Sequencing was performed with immunoSEQ multiplex PCR; in TCRdb, only in-frame clones are kept and a portion is missing. The sample carries about 280,000 clones, approximately 87% recorded once. The sequence was collected from a person between 18 and 59 years old who received the Ad26.COV2.S COVID-19 vaccine or a placebo. The input for sequencing was peripheral blood, taken in a trial of Ad26.COV2.S vaccine versus placebo.

CDR3 nucleotide sequence: TGTGCCAGCAGTTACTCGTATCGAGTAAACGACTACGAGCAGTACTTC. This translates into CASSYSYRVNDYEQYF. J is TRBJ2-7 and V is TRBV6-5; the D is unclear. The V gene lost 0 bases and the J gene lost 3 bases, with 15 bases spanning the gap. Germline V lookup: CDR1 MNHEY, CDR2 SVGAGI. The CDR3 is 16 residues long.